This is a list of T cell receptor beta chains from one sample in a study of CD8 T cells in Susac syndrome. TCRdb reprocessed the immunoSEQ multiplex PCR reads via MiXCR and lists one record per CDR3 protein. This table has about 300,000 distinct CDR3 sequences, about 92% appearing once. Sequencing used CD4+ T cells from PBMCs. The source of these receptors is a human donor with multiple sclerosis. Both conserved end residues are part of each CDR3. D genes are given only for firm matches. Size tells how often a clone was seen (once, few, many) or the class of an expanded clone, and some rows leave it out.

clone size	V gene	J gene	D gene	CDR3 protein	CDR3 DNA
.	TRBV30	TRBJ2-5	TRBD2	CAWSGWTSGDQETQYF	TGTGCCTGGAGTGGTTGGACTAGCGGAGACCAAGAGACCCAGTACTTC
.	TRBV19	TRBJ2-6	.	CASSIGTEVSGANVLTF	TGTGCCAGTTCCATCGGGACCGAAGTCTCTGGGGCCAACGTCCTGACTTTC
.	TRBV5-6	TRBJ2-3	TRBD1	CASSSDRVTDTQYF	TGTGCCAGCAGCTCCGACAGGGTGACAGATACGCAGTATTTT
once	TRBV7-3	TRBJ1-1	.	CASSLRAGAQTEAFF	TGTGCCAGCAGCTTAAGGGCAGGGGCGCAGACTGAAGCTTTCTTT
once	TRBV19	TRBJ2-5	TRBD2	CASSMGLGVETQYF	TGTGCCAGTAGTATGGGACTAGGAGTAGAGACCCAGTACTTC
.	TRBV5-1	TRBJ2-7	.	CASNEQGVSEQYF	TGCGCCAGCAACGAACAGGGTGTGAGCGAGCAGTACTTC
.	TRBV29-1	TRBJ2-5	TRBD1	CSVVGTGGWAQYF	TGCAGCGTCGTCGGGACAGGGGGTTGGGCCCAGTACTTC
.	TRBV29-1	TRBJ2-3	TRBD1	CSVVTGSDTQYF	TGCAGCGTTGTGACAGGGTCAGATACGCAGTATTTT
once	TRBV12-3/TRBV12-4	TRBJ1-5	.	CASSFERGSGNQPQHF	TGTGCCAGCAGTTTTGAAAGGGGGTCGGGCAATCAGCCCCAGCATTTT
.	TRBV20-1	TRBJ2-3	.	CSATPQDGAGSTDTQYF	TGCAGTGCTACCCCCCAGGATGGTGCAGGTAGCACAGATACGCAGTATTTT
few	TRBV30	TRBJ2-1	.	CAWRKGQYNEQFF	TGTGCCTGGAGAAAGGGTCAGTACAATGAGCAGTTCTTC
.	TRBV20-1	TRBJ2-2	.	CSASNPRGATGELFF	TGCAGTGCTAGTAACCCCAGGGGTGCAACCGGGGAGCTGTTTTTT
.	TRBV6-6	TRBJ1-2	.	CASSYYYGYTF	TGTGCCAGCAGTTACTATTATGGCTACACCTTC
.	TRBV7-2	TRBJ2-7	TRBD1	CASSQWTGVPYEQYF	TGTGCCAGCAGCCAATGGACAGGGGTACCCTACGAGCAGTACTTC
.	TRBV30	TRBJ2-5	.	CAWSVHPETQYF	TGTGCCTGGAGTGTACACCCAGAGACCCAGTACTTC
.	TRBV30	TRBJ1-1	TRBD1	CAWNIGQGEDTEAFF	TGTGCCTGGAACATCGGACAGGGCGAGGACACTGAAGCTTTCTTT
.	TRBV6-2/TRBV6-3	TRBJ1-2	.	CASRPTTRSWGYTF	TGTGCCAGCAGACCTACGACGCGTTCGTGGGGCTACACCTTC
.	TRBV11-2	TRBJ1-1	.	CASSLGLRSVTEAFF	TGTGCCAGCAGCTTAGGGCTCAGGTCCGTAACTGAAGCTTTCTTT
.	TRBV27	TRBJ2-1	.	CASSLGVAANEQFF	TGTGCCAGCAGTTTGGGAGTGGCAGCCAATGAGCAGTTCTTC
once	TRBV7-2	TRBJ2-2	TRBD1	CASSALGGSGELFF	TGTGCCAGCAGCGCCTTAGGGGGCTCCGGGGAGCTGTTTTTT
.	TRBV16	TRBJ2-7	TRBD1	CASTGQGSISYEQYF	TGTGCCAGCACTGGACAGGGGTCCATCTCCTACGAGCAGTACTTC
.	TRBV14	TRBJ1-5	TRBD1	CASSQIPPGGTGQPQHF	TGTGCCAGCAGCCAAATCCCCCCAGGGGGGACTGGTCAGCCCCAGCATTTT
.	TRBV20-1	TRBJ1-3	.	CSARAPASSGNTIYF	TGCAGTGCTAGAGCCCCCGCTAGCTCTGGAAACACCATATATTTT
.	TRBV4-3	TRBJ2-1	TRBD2	CASSQRGNEQFF	TGCGCCAGCAGCCAGCGGGGGAATGAGCAGTTCTTC
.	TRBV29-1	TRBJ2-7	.	CSARVLSEQYF	TGCAGCGCCAGGGTACTAAGCGAGCAGTACTTC
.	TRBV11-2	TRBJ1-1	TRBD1	CASSVLQGRRGTEAFF	TGTGCCAGCAGCGTTTTACAGGGGAGACGGGGCACTGAAGCTTTCTTT